Presented here are 30 T cell receptor beta chains from one specimen sequenced in a study of cytomegalovirus exposure and HLA in healthy donors. The PCR was carried out with 60 Vbeta primers and 13 Jbeta primers. This table comes from immunoSEQ multiplex PCR, and its TCRdb copy is limited to in-frame clones, with some not included. The data hold some 150,000 clones, with around nine tenths observed a single time. Source material: PBMCs. The receptors were sampled from a woman in her thirties in good health and CMV-seronegative.

V is TRBV19 and J is TRBJ1-2, with 7 bases matching TRBD1. Germline V lookup: CDR1 LNHDA, CDR2 SQIVND (reference sequence). CDR3 length: 12 residues. After removal of 10 bases from V and 8 bases from J, the junction contained 10 bases not matched to a gene. CDR3 sequence: CATHRGARGYTF. The CDR3 DNA is TGTGCCACTCACAGGGGAGCCAGGGGCTACACCTTC.

The rearrangement links TRBV6-5 to TRBJ2-4; TRBD1 might be the D (6 bases). Trimming left V 4 bases short and J 8 bases short, with 15 bases between. Germline CDR1 MNHEY, CDR2 SVGAGI. The CDR3 consists of 14 residues. The CDR3 spells CASSFRPRGDIQYF. CDR3 nucleotide sequence: TGTGCCAGCAGTTTTCGACCCAGGGGTGACATTCAGTACTTC.

The chain recombines TRBV28 with TRBJ1-2, with D tentatively TRBD1 (6 bases). The CDR3 runs to 12 residues. CDR1 MDHEN and CDR2 SYDVKM come from the germline V gene. V was pared by 6 bases and J by 9 bases, with 14 bases between. CDR3 loop: CASRLPTGSYTF. The CDR3, as DNA: TGTGCCAGCAGATTACCGACAGGTAGCTACACCTTC.

The chain combines TRBV28 with TRBJ2-5; D perhaps matches TRBD2 (5 bases). CDR3 size: 17 residues. Germline V lookup: CDR1 MDHEN, CDR2 SYDVKM. The V and J ends lost 7 bases and 1 base respectively, with 22 bases between them. The CDR3 DNA reads as TGTGCCAGCACCCCCCGTGCGGGCGGACGCCTCCAAGAGACCCAGTACTTC. Translating gives CASTPRAGGRLQETQYF.

The genes are TRBV19 and TRBJ1-5; 11 nucleotides line up with TRBD1. Trimming took 6 bases from V and 5 from J; bases not matched to a gene: 6. The CDR3 is 15 residues long. Germline CDR1 and CDR2: LNHDA and SQIVND (reference sequence). The CDR3 DNA reads TGTGCCAGTAGCAGGGACAGGGGGTTGGATCAGCCCCAGCATTTT. This sequence encodes CASSRDRGLDQPQHF.

The V and J genes are TRBV9 and TRBJ1-2, with D hard to call. Looked up from germline, CDR1 is SGDLS and CDR2 is YYNGEE. The germline V and J ends were trimmed by 1 base and 4 bases, with 8 bases remaining between them. The CDR3 contains 13 residues. CDR3 in amino acids: CASSVQTGYGYTF. The CDR3 DNA reads TGTGCCAGCAGCGTACAGACGGGCTATGGCTACACCTTC.

This clone was counted once. The CDR3 reads CASRSRVGNEQFF. Written as DNA, the CDR3 is TGTGCCAGCAGGTCCAGGGTGGGTAATGAGCAGTTCTTC. The chain carries TRBV11-2 and TRBJ2-1, with D perhaps matching TRBD1 (5 bases). The CDR3 runs to 13 residues. V was clipped by 6 bases and J by 7 bases, with 13 bases between them. The germline gives CDR1 SGHAT, CDR2 FQNNGV.

The chain has TRBV7-7 and TRBJ2-2; 7 positions agree with TRBD2. The CDR3 consists of 13 residues. CDR1 and CDR2 (germline): SSHAT, FNYEAQ (reference sequence). As DNA, the CDR3 is TGTGCTAGCCGGGGGGAGAACACCGGGGAGCTGTTTTTT. Residues: CASRGENTGELFF.

The J gene is TRBJ2-2, the V gene TRBV14, with D maybe TRBD1 (6 bases). The length of the CDR3 is 15 residues. Deletions cut 0 bases from V and 4 bases from J, with 9 bases between. Germline V gives CDR1 SGHDN, CDR2 FVKESK. CDR3 sequence reads: CASSQDRGSTGELFF. The CDR3 region has the DNA TGTGCCAGCAGCCAAGACAGGGGATCCACCGGGGAGCTGTTTTTT.

The rearrangement uses TRBV9 and TRBJ2-3; 13 bases agree with TRBD2. The germline CDR1 and CDR2 sequences are SGDLS and YYNGEE. The CDR3 length is 16 residues. Trimming cost V 1 base and J 4 bases; bases outside gene matches: 3. CDR3 in amino acids: CASSVTSGRAPDTQYF. As DNA, the CDR3 is TGTGCCAGCAGCGTAACTAGCGGGAGGGCACCAGATACGCAGTATTTT.

The V gene is TRBV4-1, the J gene TRBJ1-4, with 11 bases lining up with TRBD1. Trimming at V came to 1 base and at J to 6 bases, leaving 10 bases not matched to a gene. The CDR3 is 18 residues long. The germline V gene has CDR1 MGHRA and CDR2 YSYEKL. CDR3 loop: CASSQVSYRDRGDEKLFF. CDR3 sequence (DNA): TGCGCCAGCAGCCAAGTCTCCTACCGGGACAGGGGGGATGAAAAACTGTTTTTT.

V gene TRBV7-2 combines with J gene TRBJ2-6; TRBD2 is a possible D gene (5 bases). From germline, CDR1 is SGHTA and CDR2 FQGNSA. The CDR3 is 16 amino acids. Trimming removed 5 bases at V and 2 bases at J, with 13 bases between. The CDR3 protein is CASSPRGYTGANVLTF. CDR3 DNA: TGTGCCAGCAGCCCCCGGGGATACACTGGGGCCAACGTCCTGACTTTC. Filled out from reference TRBV7-2 and TRBJ2-6, the complete variable domain reads GAGVSQSPSNKVTEKGKDVELRCDPISGHTALYWYRQSLGQGLEFLIYFQGNSAPDKSGLPSDRFSAERTGGSVSTLTIQRTQQEDSAVYLCASSPRGYTGANVLTFGAGSRLTVL.

V usage is TRBV6-6 and J usage is TRBJ1-5; D not resolved. Germline loops: CDR1 MNHNY, CDR2 SVGAGI (reference sequence). V was shortened by 6 bases and J by 5 bases, with 8 bases between the two germline ends. The CDR3 spans 12 residues. The CDR3 loop reads CASRLGDQPQHF. CDR3 nucleotide sequence: TGTGCCAGCAGACTCGGGGATCAGCCCCAGCATTTT.

The chain employs TRBV10-1 and TRBJ1-6, with TRBD1 matching over 9 bases. There are 14 residues in the CDR3. Trimming removed 7 bases from V and 6 bases from J; junction bases left unmatched: 4. Germline V gene lookup returns CDR1 WNHNN and CDR2 SYGVQD (reference sequence). CDR3 sequence reads: CASNTGQGNSPLHF. For the CDR3, the DNA is TGCGCCAGCAATACGGGACAGGGTAATTCACCCCTCCACTTT.

The J gene is TRBJ2-2, the V gene TRBV7-9; D uncertain. This CDR3 has 15 amino acids. Germline CDR1 is SEHNR and CDR2 is FQNEAQ (reference sequence). The V end was cut by 2 bases, the J end by 3 bases, with 10 bases between. CDR3 sequence: CASSLLHRDTGELFF. In DNA, the CDR3 is TGTGCCAGCAGCTTACTGCACCGGGACACCGGGGAGCTGTTTTTT.

This clone appeared once. The chain recombines TRBV18 with TRBJ1-5; D is ambiguous. V was cut by 3 bases and J by 5 bases, with 8 bases left in between. The length of the CDR3 is 13 residues. Germline V gene lookup returns CDR1 KGHSH and CDR2 LQKENI. The CDR3 bases are TGTGCCAGCTCACCCGGGGTTGATCAGCCCCAGCATTTT. This translates into CASSPGVDQPQHF.

The chain carries TRBV6-4 and TRBJ2-7, with D hard to call. The CDR3 consists of 13 residues. V lost 0 bases to trimming and J lost 3 bases, with 6 bases between them. The germline V gene encodes CDR1 MRHNA and CDR2 SNTAGT. The CDR3 spells CASSDSLDYEQYF. The CDR3 region has the DNA TGTGCCAGCAGTGACTCGTTAGACTACGAGCAGTACTTC.

The chain has TRBV5-1 and TRBJ2-5, with D possibly TRBD1 on 5 matching bases. Germline V lookup: CDR1 SGHRS, CDR2 YFSETQ. The CDR3 sequence is 16 residues long. V dropped 1 base and J dropped 1 base, with 14 bases sitting between them. CDR3 coding DNA: TGCGCCAGCAGCTTGATCAGGGCTCTTCCCCAAGAGACCCAGTACTTC. This gives the protein CASSLIRALPQETQYF.

The chain links TRBV29-1 to TRBJ2-5; 7 nucleotides match TRBD2. Unmatched junction bases numbered 3, after V lost 3 bases and J lost 2 bases. This CDR3 region has 13 residues. Germline CDR1 and CDR2: SQVTM and ANQGSEA. DNA of the CDR3: TGCAGCGTTGAGGGGGGAGGGCAAGAGACCCAGTACTTC. Encoded protein: CSVEGGGQETQYF.

V and J are TRBV7-2 and TRBJ2-7; D is uncertain. Germline V CDR1 and CDR2: SGHTA, FQGNSA. V shed 5 bases and J shed 2 bases, with 16 bases lying between them. The CDR3 consists of 15 residues. CDR3 sequence reads: CASSPQYDSTYEQYF. DNA for the CDR3: TGTGCCAGCAGCCCCCAATACGACTCCACCTACGAGCAGTACTTC.

About this clone: Mismatch with germline at one junction end may stem from a read error. V usage is TRBV7-9 and J usage is TRBJ1-2, with 11 bases aligning to TRBD1. The CDR3 has 14 residues. Germline V gene sequence: CDR1 SEHNR, CDR2 FQNEAQ (reference sequence). The CDR3 DNA follows: TGTTCCAGCAGCTTCCGGACAGGGGGCTTGGGCTACACCTTC. Translating it yields CSSSFRTGGLGYTF. The complete variable domain, with remaining parts taken from reference TRBV7-9 and TRBJ1-2, reads DTGVSQNPRHKITKRGQNVTFRCDPISEHNRLYWYRQTLGQGPEFLTYFQNEAQLEKSRLLSDRFSAERPKGSFSTLEIQRTEQGDSAMYLCSSSFRTGGLGYTFGSGTRLTVV.

As regards this clone: The same CDR3 can be traced to other DNA sequences in this sample. This chain connects TRBV7-9 to TRBJ2-5, with D unclear. V was clipped by 2 bases and J by 5 bases, with 3 bases between them. Per the germline V gene, CDR1 is SEHNR and CDR2 is FQNEAQ (reference sequence). The CDR3 runs to 11 residues. The CDR3 loop is CASSLQETQYF. In DNA, the CDR3 is TGTGCCAGCAGCTTACAGGAGACCCAGTACTTC.

The rearrangement links TRBV7-9 to TRBJ2-4, with TRBD1 matching over 9 bases. V lost 1 base to trimming and J lost 0 bases; unmatched junction nucleotides: 10. The CDR3 extends over 19 amino acids. Germline V gene sequence: CDR1 SEHNR, CDR2 FQNEAQ (reference sequence). The chain's CDR3 is CASSLGPGQGGVAKNIQYF. As DNA, the CDR3 is TGTGCCAGCAGCTTAGGGCCGGGACAGGGCGGGGTAGCCAAAAACATTCAGTACTTC.

This chain links TRBV7-9 with TRBJ2-1, with 9 bases aligning to TRBD2. V gave up 1 base and J gave up 4 bases; unmatched junction bases: 11. Germline values: CDR1 SEHNR, CDR2 FQNEAQ (reference sequence). The CDR3 runs to 18 residues. Written as DNA, the CDR3 is TGTGCCAGCAGCTTAGTTACGGCGGGAGGGCTCAATTACAATGAGCAGTTCTTC. Protein: CASSLVTAGGLNYNEQFF.

The rearrangement links TRBV4-3 to TRBJ1-6, with D tentatively TRBD1 (5 bases). Germline CDR1 and CDR2: LGHNA and YSLEER. The CDR3 has 17 residues. Trimming pared 0 bases from V and 8 bases from J, leaving 17 bases between. The CDR3 loop is CASSQDNGAAAYSPLHF. In DNA form, the CDR3 reads TGCGCCAGCAGCCAAGATAATGGGGCGGCGGCGTATTCACCCCTCCACTTT.

The chain uses TRBV30 and TRBJ1-1, with 7 bases identical to TRBD1. CDR1 is GTSNPN and CDR2 is SVGIG in the germline V gene (reference sequence). Losses at the gene ends were 3 bases for V and 3 bases for J; bases not matched to a gene: 13. This CDR3 comprises 16 residues. CDR3 protein: CAWSDSGTGAYTEAFF. The CDR3, as DNA: TGTGCCTGGAGCGATTCCGGTACAGGGGCCTACACTGAAGCTTTCTTT. The full variable domain, rest sourced from reference TRBV30 and TRBJ1-1, is SQTIHQWPATLVQPVGSPLSLECTVEGTSNPNLYWYRQAAGRGLQLLFYSVGIGQISSEVPQNLSASRPQDRQFILSSKKLLLSDSGFYLCAWSDSGTGAYTEAFFGQGTRLTVV.

This sequence joins TRBV27 and TRBJ1-1, with TRBD1 matching over 8 bases. The germline gives CDR1 MNHEY, CDR2 SMNVEV (reference sequence). The CDR3 is 14 residues long. Germline trimming cut 6 bases from V and 1 base from J; bases unmatched to any gene: 4. The CDR3 is CASSRQGTNTEAFF. Here the CDR3 DNA reads TGTGCCAGCAGCCGACAGGGGACGAACACTGAAGCTTTCTTT.

The chain couples TRBV10-3 to TRBJ2-6; D might be TRBD1 (6 bases). The CDR3 spans 18 residues. Germline CDR1 is ENHRY and CDR2 is SYGVKD. Between the trimmed V and J ends, which lost 5 bases and 0 bases, there was a span of 17 bases. The CDR3 protein is CAISLKGGPGSGANVLTF. CDR3 nucleotides: TGTGCCATCAGTCTGAAAGGGGGACCCGGCTCTGGGGCCAACGTCCTGACTTTC.

Comment on this clone: At one boundary the junction diverges from the germline segment, which might be a read error. The V call is TRBV2, the J call TRBJ2-5; TRBD1 is a possible D gene (6 bases). Germline-derived CDR1 and CDR2 are SNHLY and FYNNEI. The CDR3 is 17 amino acids. The CDR3 protein is CAGRLFLEGGRRETQYF. The CDR3 DNA reads as TGTGCCGGCAGACTCTTCTTGGAAGGGGGTAGGAGAGAGACCCAGTACTTC.

This rearrangement joins TRBV18 to TRBJ1-1; tentative D call: TRBD1 (6 bases). Germline V gene data show CDR1 as KGHSH and CDR2 as LQKENI. V was clipped by 3 bases and J by 1 base, with 12 bases between them. This CDR3 spans 15 amino acids. The CDR3 sequence: CASSPGQFRNTEAFF. In DNA form, the CDR3 reads TGTGCCAGCTCACCCGGACAGTTTAGGAACACTGAAGCTTTCTTT.